This entry describes one T cell receptor (beta chain). This clone was recorded a few times. It lacks a known antigen. It has no much larger one-base neighbor in the sample; base qualities were not kept. This specimen's time point label, interpreted: baseline before first vaccination. Samples from vaccinated people were obtained from the UK trials COV001 and COV002, which included a single-blind randomized controlled phase 2/3 trial of AZD1222 (ChAdOx1 nCoV-19) in healthy adults. For TCRbeta chain sequencing, PBMC samples were collected from trial participants at day 0 and at day 28 after the second dose. The CDR3 regions of human TCRbeta chains were analyzed by immunosequencing. Concerning the study's data processing: TCRs in the repertoires were compared against a reference library of SARS-CoV-2-specific TCRs that had been generated with the MIRA antigen-specificity platform. Breadth was defined as the fraction of unique TCRs that were SARS-CoV-2-associated, and depth was defined as the fraction of total T cells that were SARS-CoV-2-associated. Using the MIRA data, each spike-specific TCR was assigned both to the spike region to which the TCR was reactive and to a CD4 or CD8 class. Log10-transformed breadth and depth values were compared by one-way ANOVA with Sidak's multiple comparisons tests. TCRdb re-hosts the immuneACCESS table, in-frame sequences only. Its copies lack some clones; in the studies checked, an unresolved V gene accounts for under half of them, and the cause for the rest is not known. V and J calls and clone size come straight from that table; D and trimming were deduced from the DNA. A total of 100,000 to 150,000 clones appear in this sample, approximately 90% of them only once. In total, the top ten clones hold roughly 7.2% of the sample.

Looking up the germline V gene yields CDR1 SGHDN and CDR2 FVKESK. From the cysteine through the phenylalanine, the CDR3 covers 13 amino acids. Only CDR3 DNA remains: 39 bases, in frame from the first base. Trimming at the junction amounts to 4 bases on V and 10 bases on J, and the germline ends lie 16 bases apart. These data originate in a study of T cell responses to AZD1222 COVID-19 vaccine (dated by TCRdb to about 2021). Regarding the study in general: AZD1222 recipients given second doses at about 4 weeks or at about 12 weeks were pooled, since spike-specific TCR depth and breadth were not found to differ between the two schedules. Trial participants were enrolled into age subgroups of 18-55, 56-69 and 70-plus years, which contained roughly 150, 30 and 60 TCR-sequenced participants, respectively. TCR sequencing was performed for roughly 250 trial participants, of whom 200 to 210 were given two doses of AZD1222 and about 25 were given two doses of MenACWY control vaccine. Points the paper makes about the study in general: Vaccine-associated CD4 TCRs spanned the whole spike protein, with dominant responses in regions 160-218 and 743-854. Participants were mostly white British, with more females than males. The authors suggested clonal diversity may have been underestimated. In the small 56-69-year group, the increase in depth fell short of significance, most likely because of low power. A significant rise in spike-specific TCR breadth and depth was observed after two AZD1222 doses relative to day 0 and relative to MenACWY recipients. Nearly half of unique spike-specific TCRs reportedly recognized epitopes outside regions mutated in the B.1.351 and B.1.1.7 variants. Because no samples from the day 14 peak response were available, repertoires could be characterized only after the peak T cell response. Conclusions about previously exposed vaccinees are limited because only six or seven AZD1222 recipients were SARS-CoV-2 seropositive at baseline.

The V gene is TRBV14 and the J gene is TRBJ2-5; a weak D assignment points to TRBD1 (6 bases agree). Sequencing was performed on peripheral blood, taken on day 0 of AZD1222 vaccination. This sequence was found in an adult in good health. The CDR3 has the sequence CASSRFQGIGQYF. The nucleotide sequence is TGTGCCAGCAGCCGGTTCCAGGGGATCGGCCAGTACTTC.